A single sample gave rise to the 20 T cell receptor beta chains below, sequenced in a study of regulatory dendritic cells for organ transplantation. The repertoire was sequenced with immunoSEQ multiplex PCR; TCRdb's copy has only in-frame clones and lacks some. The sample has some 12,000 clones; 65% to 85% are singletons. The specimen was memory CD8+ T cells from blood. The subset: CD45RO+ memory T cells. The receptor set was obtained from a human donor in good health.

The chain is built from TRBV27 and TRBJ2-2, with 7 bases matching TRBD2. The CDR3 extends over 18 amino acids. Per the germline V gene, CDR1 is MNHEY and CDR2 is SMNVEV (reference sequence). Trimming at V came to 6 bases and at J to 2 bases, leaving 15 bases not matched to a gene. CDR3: CASRGGSSGLHNTGELFF. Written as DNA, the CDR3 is TGTGCCAGCAGAGGCGGGAGCTCGGGACTGCACAACACCGGGGAGCTGTTTTTT.

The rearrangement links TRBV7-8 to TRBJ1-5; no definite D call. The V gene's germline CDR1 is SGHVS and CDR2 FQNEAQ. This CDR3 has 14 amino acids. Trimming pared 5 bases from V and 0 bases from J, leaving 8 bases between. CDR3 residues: CASSPIYSNQPQHF. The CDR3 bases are TGTGCCAGCAGCCCAATCTATAGCAATCAGCCCCAGCATTTT. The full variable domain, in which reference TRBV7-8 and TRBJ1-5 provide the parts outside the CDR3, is GAGVSQSPRYKVAKRGQDVALRCDPISGHVSLFWYQQALGQGPEFLTYFQNEAQLDKSGLPSDRFFAERPEGSVSTLKIQRTQQEDSAVYLCASSPIYSNQPQHFGDGTRLSIL.

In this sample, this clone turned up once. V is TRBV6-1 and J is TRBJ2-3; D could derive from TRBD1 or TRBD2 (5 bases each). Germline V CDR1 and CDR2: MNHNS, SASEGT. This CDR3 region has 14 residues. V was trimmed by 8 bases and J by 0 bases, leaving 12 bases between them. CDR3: CASPGASSTDTQYF. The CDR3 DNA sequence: TGTGCCAGCCCCGGGGCTAGTAGCACAGATACGCAGTATTTT.

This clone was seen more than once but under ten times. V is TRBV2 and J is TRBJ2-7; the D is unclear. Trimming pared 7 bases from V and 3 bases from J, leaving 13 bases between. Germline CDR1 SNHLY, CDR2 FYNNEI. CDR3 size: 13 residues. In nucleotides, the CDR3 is TGTGCCAGCACAGTTCCAGATAGCTACGAGCAGTACTTC. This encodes CASTVPDSYEQYF.

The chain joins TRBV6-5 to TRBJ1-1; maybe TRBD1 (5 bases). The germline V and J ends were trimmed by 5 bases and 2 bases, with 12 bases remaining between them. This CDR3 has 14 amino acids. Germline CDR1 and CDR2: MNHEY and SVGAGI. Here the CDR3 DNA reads TGTGCCAGCAGTCCGACAGTCTCTAACACTGAAGCTTTCTTT. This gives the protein CASSPTVSNTEAFF.

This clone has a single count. In DNA form, the CDR3 reads TGTGCCAGCAGTACTCCCGGGACGCGGAATGAGCAGTTCTTC. As protein: CASSTPGTRNEQFF. The chain is built from TRBV28 and TRBJ2-1; the D gene could be TRBD1 or TRBD2 (5 bases each). Trimming cost V 5 bases and J 7 bases, with 15 bases left between them. This CDR3 region has 14 residues. Germline V lookup: CDR1 MDHEN, CDR2 SYDVKM.

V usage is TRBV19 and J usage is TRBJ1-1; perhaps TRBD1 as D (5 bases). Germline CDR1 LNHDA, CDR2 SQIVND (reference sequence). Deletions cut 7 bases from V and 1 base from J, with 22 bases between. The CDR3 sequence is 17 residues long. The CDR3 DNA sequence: TGTGCCAGTATTGATTATTTTGGGACGGGACGGAACACTGAAGCTTTCTTT. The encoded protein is CASIDYFGTGRNTEAFF.

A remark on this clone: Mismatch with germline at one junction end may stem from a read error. The CDR3 DNA reads TGTGCCAGCAGTTTAGGGATGACGGAAGCTTTCTTT. Amino acids: CASSLGMTEAFF. The V and J genes are TRBV7-2 and TRBJ1-1; D call uncertain. There are 12 residues in the CDR3. Per the germline V gene, CDR1 is SGHTA and CDR2 is FQGNSA. The full variable domain, rest sourced from reference TRBV7-2 and TRBJ1-1, is GAGVSQSPSNKVTEKGKDVELRCDPISGHTALYWYRQSLGQGLEFLIYFQGNSAPDKSGLPSDRFSAERTGGSVSTLTIQRTQQEDSAVYLCASSLGMTEAFFGQGTRLTVV.

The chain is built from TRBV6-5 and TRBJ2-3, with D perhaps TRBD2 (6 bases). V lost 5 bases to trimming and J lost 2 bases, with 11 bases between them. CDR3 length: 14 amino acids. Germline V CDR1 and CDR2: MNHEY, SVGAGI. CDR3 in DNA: TGTGCCAGCAGTCCGGGGGAGACCACAGATACGCAGTATTTT. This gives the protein CASSPGETTDTQYF.

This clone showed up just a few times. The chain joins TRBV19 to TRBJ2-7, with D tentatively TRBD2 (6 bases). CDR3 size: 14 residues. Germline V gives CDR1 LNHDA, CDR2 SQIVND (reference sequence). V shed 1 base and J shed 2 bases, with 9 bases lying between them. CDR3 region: CASSIGRGTYEQYF. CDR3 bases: TGTGCCAGTAGTATAGGGAGGGGCACCTACGAGCAGTACTTC.

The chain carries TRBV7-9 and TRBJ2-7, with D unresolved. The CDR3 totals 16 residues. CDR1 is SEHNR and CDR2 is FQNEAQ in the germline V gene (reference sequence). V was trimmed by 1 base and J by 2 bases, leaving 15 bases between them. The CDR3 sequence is CASSLEFSTSPYEQYF. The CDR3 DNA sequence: TGTGCCAGCAGCTTAGAGTTCTCGACCTCCCCCTACGAGCAGTACTTC.

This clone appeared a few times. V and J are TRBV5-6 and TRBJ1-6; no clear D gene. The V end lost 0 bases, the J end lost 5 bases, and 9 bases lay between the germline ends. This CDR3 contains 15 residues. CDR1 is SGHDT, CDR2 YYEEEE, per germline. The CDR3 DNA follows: TGTGCCAGCAGCTTGGCGGCAGTCCATAATTCACCCCTCCACTTT. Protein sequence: CASSLAAVHNSPLHF.

The CDR3 here is CASSVSGSFSYEQYF. CDR3 sequence (DNA): TGTGCCAGCAGCGTCAGCGGGTCGTTCTCCTACGAGCAGTACTTC. The chain employs TRBV9 and TRBJ2-7; D is perhaps TRBD2 (6 bases). Trimming cost V 2 bases and J 0 bases, with 12 bases left between them. The CDR3 length is 15 residues. Germline CDR1 and CDR2: SGDLS and YYNGEE.

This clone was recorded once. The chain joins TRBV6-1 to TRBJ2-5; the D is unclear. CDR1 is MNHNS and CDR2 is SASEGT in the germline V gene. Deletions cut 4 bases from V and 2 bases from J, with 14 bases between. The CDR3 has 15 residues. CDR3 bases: TGTGCCAGCAGTGCAGCATCAGGTGAACAAGAGACCCAGTACTTC. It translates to CASSAASGEQETQYF.

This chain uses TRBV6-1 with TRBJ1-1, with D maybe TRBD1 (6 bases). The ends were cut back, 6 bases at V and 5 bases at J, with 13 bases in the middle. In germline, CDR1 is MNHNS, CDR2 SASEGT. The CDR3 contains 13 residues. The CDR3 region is CASSLGGVTEAFF. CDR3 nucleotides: TGTGCCAGCAGCTTAGGGGGGGTAACTGAAGCTTTCTTT.

The CDR3 loop is CASSAPGWSSNQPQHF. The DNA for the CDR3 is TGTGCCAGCAGTGCCCCAGGGTGGTCGAGCAATCAGCCCCAGCATTTT. V usage is TRBV6-1 and J usage is TRBJ1-5; D might be TRBD1 (5 bases). The germline V gene encodes CDR1 MNHNS and CDR2 SASEGT. Deletions cut 4 bases from V and 1 base from J, with 14 bases between. The CDR3 sequence is 16 residues long.

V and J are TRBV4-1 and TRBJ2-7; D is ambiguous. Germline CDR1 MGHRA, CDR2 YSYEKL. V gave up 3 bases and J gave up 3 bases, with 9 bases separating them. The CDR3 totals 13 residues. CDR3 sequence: CASSHGGNYEQYF. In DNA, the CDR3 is TGCGCCAGCAGCCACGGCGGCAACTACGAGCAGTACTTC.

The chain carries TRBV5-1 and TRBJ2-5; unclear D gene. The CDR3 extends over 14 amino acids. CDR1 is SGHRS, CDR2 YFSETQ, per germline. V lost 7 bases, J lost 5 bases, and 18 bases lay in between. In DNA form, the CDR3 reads TGCGCCAGCCGCTGTTGGGTGGTCGGGGAGACCCAGTACTTC. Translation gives CASRCWVVGETQYF.

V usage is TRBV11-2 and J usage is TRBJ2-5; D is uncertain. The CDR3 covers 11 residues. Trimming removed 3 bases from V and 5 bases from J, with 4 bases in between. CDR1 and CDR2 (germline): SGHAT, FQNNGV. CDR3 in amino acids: CASSFGETQYF. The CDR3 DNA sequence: TGTGCCAGCAGCTTTGGGGAGACCCAGTACTTC.

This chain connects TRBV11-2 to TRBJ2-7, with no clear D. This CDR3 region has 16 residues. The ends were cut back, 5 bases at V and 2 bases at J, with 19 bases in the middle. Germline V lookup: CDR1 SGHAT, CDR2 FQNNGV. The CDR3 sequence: CASSPTDSSGTYEQYF. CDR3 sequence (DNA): TGTGCCAGCAGCCCTACCGACTCAAGTGGCACCTACGAGCAGTACTTC.